Below are 13 T cell receptor beta chains sequenced from a single sample in a study of blood T cell repertoires in COVID-19. Sequenced by immunoSEQ multiplex PCR; TCRdb stores in-frame clones only, minus some. The sample yields roughly 130,000 clones, 84% seen once. The source material was peripheral blood. These receptor sequences come from a woman in her twenties or thirties who had recovered from COVID-19.

The gene calls are TRBV6-5 and TRBJ2-2; 8 bases match TRBD2. The V and J ends lost 6 bases and 5 bases, in that order; junction bases with no gene match: 8. Germline values: CDR1 MNHEY, CDR2 SVGAGI. This CDR3 comprises 15 residues. CDR3 in DNA: TGTGCCAGCAGAGGACTTAGCGGGACTACCGGGGAGCTGTTTTTT. Translation: CASRGLSGTTGELFF.

The rearrangement uses TRBV12-5 and TRBJ2-2, with D hard to call. Trimming cost V 6 bases and J 6 bases, with 8 bases left between them. The CDR3 runs to 12 residues. Germline assignment: CDR1 LGHNT and CDR2 FRNRAP. The CDR3 is CASGRQSGELFF. The CDR3, as DNA: TGTGCTAGTGGCCGTCAGTCCGGGGAGCTGTTTTTT.

The rearrangement uses TRBV7-9 and TRBJ1-3, with D unresolved. The CDR3 is made up of 13 amino acids. Germline values: CDR1 SEHNR, CDR2 FQNEAQ (reference sequence). V dropped 5 bases and J dropped 7 bases, with 12 bases sitting between them. CDR3 amino acids: CASSGGIGNTIYF. Written as DNA, the CDR3 is TGTGCCAGCAGCGGAGGCATAGGCAACACCATATATTTT. Drawing the rest from reference TRBV7-9 and TRBJ1-3, the complete variable domain is DTGVSQNPRHKITKRGQNVTFRCDPISEHNRLYWYRQTLGQGPEFLTYFQNEAQLEKSRLLSDRFSAERPKGSFSTLEIQRTEQGDSAMYLCASSGGIGNTIYFGEGSWLTVV.

This sequence joins TRBV7-9 and TRBJ2-7, with 13 nucleotides matching TRBD2. The length of the CDR3 is 17 residues. V trimming: 6 bases; J trimming: 0 bases; junction bases outside the gene matches: 8. The germline V gene has CDR1 SEHNR and CDR2 FQNEAQ (reference sequence). CDR3 bases: TGTGCCAGCAGTTCTACCCGGACTAGCGGGAGCTCCTACGAGCAGTACTTC. It encodes CASSSTRTSGSSYEQYF.

Note on this clone: The sample holds other DNA sequences that translate to the same CDR3. Here the CDR3 reads CASSVRGNTEAFF. In DNA form, the CDR3 reads TGTGCCAGCAGCGTACGCGGGAACACTGAAGCTTTCTTT. The chain uses TRBV9 and TRBJ1-1, with D unclear. The germline V gene encodes CDR1 SGDLS and CDR2 YYNGEE. Between the trimmed V and J ends, which lost 1 base and 1 base, there was a span of 5 bases. There are 13 residues in the CDR3. The full variable domain, completed using reference TRBV9 and TRBJ1-1, is DSGVTQTPKHLITATGQRVTLRCSPRSGDLSVYWYQQSLDQGLQFLIQYYNGEERAKGNILERFSAQQFPDLHSELNLSSLELGDSALYFCASSVRGNTEAFFGQGTRLTVV.

The chain employs TRBV7-2 and TRBJ2-7; TRBD2 agrees at 11 bases. This CDR3 comprises 16 residues. The junction had 6 bases not matched to a gene; V was cut back by 5 bases and J by 0 bases. Germline V gene data show CDR1 as SGHTA and CDR2 as FQGNSA. This chain's CDR3 is CASSPTSGASSYEQYF. In DNA, the CDR3 is TGTGCCAGCAGCCCGACTAGCGGGGCGAGCTCCTACGAGCAGTACTTC.

This sequence joins TRBV14 and TRBJ2-2; TRBD2 agrees at 11 bases. This CDR3 contains 18 residues. The V segment lost 3 bases and the J segment 3 bases; nucleotides outside the gene matches: 9. The germline gives CDR1 SGHDN, CDR2 FVKESK. The DNA of the CDR3 is TGTGCCAGCAGCCACACTAGCGGGGGCTTCCCTTACACCGGGGAGCTGTTTTTT. Its translation: CASSHTSGGFPYTGELFF.

The chain has TRBV29-1 and TRBJ1-4, with D perhaps matching TRBD1 (5 bases). The CDR3 is 13 amino acids. Trimming removed 4 bases from V and 7 bases from J, with 13 bases in between. Germline V gives CDR1 SQVTM, CDR2 ANQGSEA. The CDR3 region is CSVAAGPGEKLFF. As DNA, the CDR3 is TGCAGCGTTGCCGCGGGGCCGGGTGAAAAACTGTTTTTT. Full variable domain (rest looked up from reference TRBV29-1 and TRBJ1-4): SAVISQKPSRDICQRGTSLTIQCQVDSQVTMMFWYRQQPGQSLTLIATANQGSEATYESGFVIDKFPISRPNLTFSTLTVSNMSPEDSSIYLCSVAAGPGEKLFFGSGTQLSVL.

The V call is TRBV19, the J call TRBJ2-6, with D perhaps TRBD1 (6 bases). V was clipped by 9 bases and J by 2 bases, with 14 bases between them. Germline lookup yields CDR1 LNHDA and CDR2 SQIVND (reference sequence). This CDR3 has 15 amino acids. The CDR3 region is CASRKGDPGANVLTF. The CDR3 DNA reads as TGTGCCAGCCGTAAGGGGGACCCTGGGGCCAACGTCCTGACTTTC.

The rearrangement links TRBV6-1 to TRBJ2-6; D call uncertain. There are 15 residues in the CDR3. Trimming took off 3 bases at V and 0 bases at J, with 6 bases between the two ends. Germline values: CDR1 MNHNS, CDR2 SASEGT. CDR3: CASSESGSGANVLTF. The CDR3 nucleotides are TGTGCCAGCAGTGAGTCCGGCTCTGGGGCCAACGTCCTGACTTTC.

This chain connects TRBV2 to TRBJ2-2; 11 nucleotides align to TRBD2. Germline assignment: CDR1 SNHLY and CDR2 FYNNEI. J lost 8 bases, V lost 6 bases, and 8 bases had no gene match. The CDR3 consists of 15 residues. The CDR3 DNA sequence: TGTGCCAGCAGGTTGACTAGCGGGGAGACGGGGGAGCTGTTTTTT. Translated, it gives CASRLTSGETGELFF.

This chain joins TRBV5-6 and TRBJ2-7; the match to TRBD1 covers 8 bases. The germline gives CDR1 SGHDT, CDR2 YYEEEE. The CDR3 consists of 15 residues. J gave up 4 bases and V 2 bases, and 8 bases lay outside the gene matches. CDR3 sequence (DNA): TGTGCCAGCAGCTTCGGAGACAGGGGAGGTTACGAGCAGTACTTC. Encoded protein: CASSFGDRGGYEQYF.

This chain connects TRBV12-3 or TRBV12-4 to TRBJ1-2; 7 bases are shared with TRBD1. After removal of 6 bases from V and 4 bases from J, the junction contained 5 bases not matched to a gene. This CDR3 is built from 13 residues. The CDR3 spells CASRRTGTYGYTF. CDR3 nucleotide sequence: TGTGCCAGCAGACGGACAGGCACCTATGGCTACACCTTC.